This T cell receptor beta chain was recovered during a study of beta chain features in type 1 diabetes. Study details: No patient-donor differences in age, gender, total cells or subset yield. General observations from the study: cDNA sequencing could over-represent cells with high TCR expression. Any PCR bias toward short templates would affect both groups alike.

The authors reverse transcribed all of the isolated RNA, so sequencing captured expressed TCRB transcripts. Deep immunoSEQ sequencing covered naive, central memory and regulatory T cell samples. Clones were read by immunoSEQ multiplex PCR, and TCRdb kept only the in-frame ones, dropping some. The data show fewer than 900,000 clones, about 17% seen once. Per germline, CDR1 LNHDA and CDR2 SQIVND (reference sequence). The junction had 7 bases not matched to a gene; V was cut back by 4 bases and J by 5 bases. This CDR3 contains 14 residues. This clone was found a few times. Its matching antigen is unknown.

The J gene is TRBJ1-2, the V gene TRBV19; 7 bases are shared with TRBD1. Sequencing was carried out using naive CD4+ T cells from blood. The sequence was collected from a young woman in good health. CDR3 DNA sequence: TGTGCCAGTAGTACCACCGGGACAGCTTATGGCTACACCTTC. Translating it yields CASSTTGTAYGYTF.